Listed below are T cell receptor beta chains from one sample, sequenced in a study of patients and donors after allogeneic stem cell transplantation. TCRdb independently ran MiXCR on the RT-PCR reads; one entry per CDR3 protein. The table lists about a million distinct CDR3 sequences, approximately 18% of them singletons. Specimen: blood, either unsorted or a sorted T cell fraction (not recorded which). The receptors stem from a human donor who was either an allogeneic HSCT recipient or a stem cell or donor lymphocyte infusion donor (not recorded which). It is not recorded whose cells these are; they may come from a transplant donor. Both conserved end residues are part of each CDR3. The order of the fields is D gene, J gene, clone size, V gene, CDR3 DNA, CDR3 protein. D genes are given only for firm matches. Size tells how often a clone was seen (once, few, many) or the class of an expanded clone, and some rows leave it out.

>NA|TRBJ2-3|many|TRBV20-1
TGCAGTGCTAGGGGACACACAGATACGCAGTATTTT
CSARGHTDTQYF
>TRBD1|TRBJ1-2|few|TRBV7-2
TGTGCCAGCAGGCTCCGGGACAGGGTCTATGGCTACACCTTC
CASRLRDRVYGYTF
>TRBD1|TRBJ1-5|NA|TRBV2
TGTGCCAGCAGTGAACAGGGGGCGAGTCAGCCCCAGCATTTT
CASSEQGASQPQHF
>NA|TRBJ2-7|NA|TRBV20-1
TGCAGTGCCCCTGCTGGCGGGACCTACTACGAGCAGTACTTC
CSAPAGGTYYEQYF
>NA|TRBJ2-7|NA|TRBV15
TGTGCCACCAGCAGAGATCACGGGACCGTCTCCTACGAGCAGTACTTC
CATSRDHGTVSYEQYF
>TRBD2|TRBJ2-2|NA|TRBV13
TGTGCCTGCAAGCGGGAGGGCAAGGACGGGGAGCTGTTTTTT
CACKREGKDGELFF
>NA|TRBJ2-5|few|TRBV9
TGTGCCAGCAGCGTCGGGGGATGGGATGGAGAGACCCAGTACTTC
CASSVGGWDGETQYF
>NA|TRBJ1-5|NA|TRBV20-1
TGCAGTGTTCGGGGACGGGCGTACAATCAGCCCCAGCATTTT
CSVRGRAYNQPQHF
>TRBD2|TRBJ2-7|many|TRBV9
TGTGCCAGCAGCCCCGGACTAGCGGAGACCTACGAGCAGTACTTC
CASSPGLAETYEQYF
>TRBD2|TRBJ2-2|NA|TRBV2
TGTGCCAGCGCGAGGGTAGCGGGAGGTTCCGGGGAGCTGTTTTTT
CASARVAGGSGELFF
>TRBD1|TRBJ1-1|NA|TRBV20-1
TGCAGTGCCAACAAACGAGGGGGCAAGGGGAACACTGAAGCTTTCTTT
CSANKRGGKGNTEAFF
>NA|TRBJ2-7|few|TRBV7-9
TGTGCCAGCAGCTTCCGGGACGGATCCTACGAGCAGTACTTC
CASSFRDGSYEQYF
>NA|TRBJ1-1|NA|TRBV7-9
TGTGCCAGCACCTCACTGGCGGGGGTGGGGGACACTGAAGCTTTCTTT
CASTSLAGVGDTEAFF
>NA|TRBJ2-3|NA|TRBV5-5
TGTGCCAGCAGCGGTATTAAGGGACGTAACACAGATACGCAGTATTTT
CASSGIKGRNTDTQYF
>NA|TRBJ2-3|few|TRBV15
TGTGCCACCAGCATGAAGGCGCAAGGCACAGATACGCAGTATTTT
CATSMKAQGTDTQYF